This T cell receptor (beta chain) was documented in a study of graft-versus-host responses after intestinal transplantation. Study summary: Following induction with anti-thymocyte globulin, all recipients were given tacrolimus and steroids for about three years.

The V segment lost 6 bases and the J segment 1 base; nucleotides outside the gene matches: 2. Germline V gene data show CDR1 as MNHNY and CDR2 as SVGAGI (reference sequence). The CDR3 totals 14 residues. Profiled with immunoSEQ multiplex PCR; TCRdb holds only in-frame clones, not every one. The sample contains roughly 43,000 clones, just under 95% of which appear only once. Regarding the study as a whole: The marrow of recipients harbored GvH clones, and ileum or blood showed some of them first. Some patients had graft-donor T cell macrochimerism, and their allografts showed high graft-versus-host to host-versus-graft clonal ratios.

This clone was recorded only once. Its antigen is currently unknown. The source is a human patient who received an intestinal transplant, so some T cells may come from the graft donor. The source material was PBMCs, sampled approximately 350 days after intestinal transplant. The J gene is TRBJ2-7, the V gene TRBV6-6; 11 bases fit TRBD2. The CDR3 loop is CASSLAGGSYEQYF. The CDR3 DNA is TGTGCCAGCAGCCTAGCGGGGGGATCCTACGAGCAGTACTTC.